This entry lists 16 T cell receptor beta chains sequenced from one sample in a study of cytomegalovirus exposure and HLA in healthy donors. The PCR contained 60 Vbeta and 13 Jbeta primers. Some clones are missing from TCRdb's copy, which holds only in-frame ones; the method was immunoSEQ multiplex PCR. The sample carries 150,000 to 180,000 clones, around 80% recorded once. The specimen sequenced was PBMCs. The receptor source for this set is a woman aged 40 to 50 in good health and CMV-seronegative.

CDR3 protein: CASSLTWEGYNEQFF. The CDR3 DNA follows: TGTGCCAGCAGTTTAACGTGGGAGGGCTACAATGAGCAGTTCTTC. The chain recombines TRBV27 with TRBJ2-1; 7 positions match TRBD2. CDR1 is MNHEY, CDR2 SMNVEV, per germline (reference sequence). This CDR3 region has 15 residues. J was trimmed by 3 bases and V by 2 bases; bases with no gene match: 4.

The chain combines TRBV18 with TRBJ2-5; 9 bases match TRBD2. The J call may not be correct, given that the DNA end is closer to TRBJ2-7. This CDR3 region has 15 residues. Germline V lookup: CDR1 KGHSH, CDR2 LQKENI. The CDR3 reads CASSQTSGLSYEQYF. The DNA for the CDR3 is TGTGCCAGCTCCCAAACTAGCGGGCTCTCCTACGAGCAGTACTTC.

The chain links TRBV5-5 to TRBJ2-7, with 9 bases lining up with TRBD1. The V segment lost 0 bases and the J segment 1 base; nucleotides outside the gene matches: 2. The germline gives CDR1 SGHKS, CDR2 YYEKEE (reference sequence). This CDR3 has 15 residues. The CDR3 nucleotides are TGTGCCAGCAGCTTGGTGGGACAGGGATCCTACGAGCAGTACTTC. The encoded protein is CASSLVGQGSYEQYF. Variable domain in full (rest from reference TRBV5-5 and TRBJ2-7): DAGVTQSPTHLIKTRGQQVTLRCSPISGHKSVSWYQQVLGQGPQFIFQYYEKEERGRGNFPDRFSARQFPNYSSELNVNALLLGDSALYLCASSLVGQGSYEQYFGPGTRLTVT.

This clone was seen a few times. The chain combines TRBV19 with TRBJ1-4, with D unclear. The CDR3 spans 12 residues. From germline, CDR1 is LNHDA and CDR2 SQIVND (reference sequence). Trimming stripped 6 bases from V and 10 bases from J, with 12 bases between. CDR3 sequence reads: CASRTPGSKLFF. Here the CDR3 DNA reads TGTGCCAGTAGGACCCCAGGATCAAAACTGTTTTTT.

The rearrangement uses TRBV15 and TRBJ1-1; D not resolved. V gave up 8 bases and J gave up 0 bases, with 10 bases separating them. Germline values: CDR1 LNHNV, CDR2 YYDKDF (reference sequence). The CDR3 sequence is 13 residues long. CDR3 residues: CATSSGLNTEAFF. The CDR3 nucleotides read TGTGCCACCTCCAGCGGATTGAACACTGAAGCTTTCTTT.

The genes are TRBV6-1 and TRBJ2-1; TRBD2 agrees at 7 bases. The germline gives CDR1 MNHNS, CDR2 SASEGT. This CDR3 is built from 11 residues. Losses at the gene ends were 8 bases for V and 15 bases for J; bases not matched to a gene: 10. CDR3 loop: CASWGGSVGFF. The DNA of the CDR3 is TGTGCCAGCTGGGGCGGGAGCGTAGGGTTCTTC.

CDR3 amino acids: CASSQGLATGELFF. The DNA of the CDR3 is TGCGCCAGCAGCCAAGGACTTGCCACCGGGGAGCTGTTTTTT. V gene TRBV4-1 combines with J gene TRBJ2-2; D remains unclear. Germline V gives CDR1 MGHRA, CDR2 YSYEKL. Trimming removed 1 base from V and 4 bases from J, with 7 bases in between. The CDR3 runs 14 residues.

The chain has TRBV7-2 and TRBJ1-2; no clear D. This CDR3 spans 15 amino acids. V gave up 2 bases and J gave up 6 bases, with 16 bases separating them. Germline loops: CDR1 SGHTA, CDR2 FQGNSA. DNA for the CDR3: TGTGCCAGCAGCTTACAGATAGATCGGAGAGATGGCTACACCTTC. Encoded protein: CASSLQIDRRDGYTF.

This chain uses TRBV28 with TRBJ2-7, with 9 bases that match TRBD1. V was pared by 4 bases and J by 12 bases, with 16 bases of the junction left unmatched. The CDR3 covers 15 residues. The germline V gene encodes CDR1 MDHEN and CDR2 SYDVKM. This CDR3 is CASSSGTGGASTMYF. For the CDR3, the DNA is TGTGCCAGCAGTTCGGGCACAGGGGGCGCTTCAACAATGTACTTC.

V is TRBV5-1 and J is TRBJ1-4; maybe TRBD1 (6 bases). Per germline, CDR1 SGHRS and CDR2 YFSETQ. This CDR3 comprises 14 residues. The V and J ends lost 4 bases and 3 bases respectively, with 10 bases between them. As DNA, the CDR3 is TGCGCCAGCAGCCCGGACAGAGCTAATGAAAAACTGTTTTTT. Amino acid sequence: CASSPDRANEKLFF.

There are many counts of this clone. This rearrangement joins TRBV28 to TRBJ2-7; D uncertain. Between the trimmed V and J ends, which lost 2 bases and 7 bases, there was a span of 9 bases. The germline gives CDR1 MDHEN, CDR2 SYDVKM. The length of the CDR3 is 12 residues. Here the CDR3 reads CASSLTIWEQYF. The CDR3 nucleotides read TGTGCCAGCAGTTTAACTATTTGGGAGCAGTACTTC. Full variable domain (rest looked up from reference TRBV28 and TRBJ2-7): DVKVTQSSRYLVKRTGEKVFLECVQDMDHENMFWYRQDPGLGLRLIYFSYDVKMKEKGDIPEGYSVSREKKERFSLILESASTNQTSMYLCASSLTIWEQYFGPGTRLTVT.

This clone was recorded once. The genes are TRBV6-6 and TRBJ2-7; TRBD1 matches at 7 bases. The V gene end was trimmed by 2 bases and the J gene end by 6 bases; junction bases not matched to a gene: 7. Germline V gives CDR1 MNHNY, CDR2 SVGAGI (reference sequence). This CDR3 is 14 amino acids long. This chain's CDR3 is CASSYRDSTSEQYF. The CDR3 DNA sequence: TGTGCCAGCAGTTACCGGGACAGTACCTCCGAGCAGTACTTC.

The chain employs TRBV7-9 and TRBJ1-2; 8 bases map to TRBD1. Germline V gives CDR1 SEHNR, CDR2 FQNEAQ (reference sequence). V gave up 5 bases and J gave up 2 bases; unmatched junction bases: 13. CDR3 size: 17 residues. CDR3 sequence reads: CASSPHRSGGGNYGYTF. The CDR3 bases are TGTGCCAGCAGCCCCCATCGTTCAGGGGGCGGGAACTATGGCTACACCTTC. Filled out from reference TRBV7-9 and TRBJ1-2, the complete variable domain reads DTGVSQNPRHKITKRGQNVTFRCDPISEHNRLYWYRQTLGQGPEFLTYFQNEAQLEKSRLLSDRFSAERPKGSFSTLEIQRTEQGDSAMYLCASSPHRSGGGNYGYTFGSGTRLTVV.

This clone was picked up a small number of times. The chain combines TRBV6-1 with TRBJ1-1; 7 bases align to TRBD1. The CDR3 contains 14 residues. Germline V gene sequence: CDR1 MNHNS, CDR2 SASEGT. V shed 5 bases and J 5 bases; nucleotides not matched to a gene: 8. The CDR3 DNA reads as TGTGCCAGCAGTTGGGACAGTTTTAGGACTGAAGCTTTCTTT. Translation: CASSWDSFRTEAFF.

The rearrangement links TRBV7-9 to TRBJ1-1; D is possibly TRBD1 (5 bases). Trimming took off 5 bases at V and 3 bases at J, with 7 bases between the two ends. The CDR3 runs to 12 residues. CDR1 and CDR2 from the germline V gene are SEHNR and FQNEAQ (reference sequence). CDR3 DNA sequence: TGTGCCAGCAGCCCCAGGGACACTGAAGCTTTCTTT. This sequence encodes CASSPRDTEAFF. The full variable domain, rest sourced from reference TRBV7-9 and TRBJ1-1, is DTGVSQNPRHKITKRGQNVTFRCDPISEHNRLYWYRQTLGQGPEFLTYFQNEAQLEKSRLLSDRFSAERPKGSFSTLEIQRTEQGDSAMYLCASSPRDTEAFFGQGTRLTVV.

The rearrangement joins TRBV2 to TRBJ2-2, with a tentative D call TRBD2 (6 bases). Deletions cut 8 bases from V and 3 bases from J, with 10 bases between. Germline V lookup: CDR1 SNHLY, CDR2 FYNNEI. The CDR3 totals 13 residues. The CDR3 spells CASYGEDTGELFF. CDR3 bases: TGTGCCAGCTATGGGGAGGACACCGGGGAGCTGTTTTTT.